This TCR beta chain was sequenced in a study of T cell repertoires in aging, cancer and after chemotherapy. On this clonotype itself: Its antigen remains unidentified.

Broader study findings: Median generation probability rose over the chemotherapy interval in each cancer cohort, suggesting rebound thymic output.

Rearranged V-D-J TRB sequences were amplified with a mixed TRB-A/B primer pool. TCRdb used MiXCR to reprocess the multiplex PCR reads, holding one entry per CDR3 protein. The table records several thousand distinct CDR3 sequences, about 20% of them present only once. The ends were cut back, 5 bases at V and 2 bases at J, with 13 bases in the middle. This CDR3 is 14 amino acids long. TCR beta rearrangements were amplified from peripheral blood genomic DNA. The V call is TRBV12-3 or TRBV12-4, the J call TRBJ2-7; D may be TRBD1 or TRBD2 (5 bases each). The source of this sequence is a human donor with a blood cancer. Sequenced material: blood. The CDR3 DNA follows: TGTGCCAGCAGTCCCCAACTAGGGGCCTACGAGCAGTACTTC. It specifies CASSPQLGAYEQYF.